These 26 T cell receptor beta chains were all obtained from the same sample, sequenced in a study of T cells in Graves' hyperthyroidism and ophthalmopathy (dated by TCRdb to about 2019). Receptor libraries were prepared by multiplex PCR. Sequencing was performed on an Illumina HiSeq 2000. The TCR beta CDR3 regions were amplified from the RNA transcripts. For the first round of RT-PCR on the TCR CDR3, the HTBI primer set was used together with the Qiagen OneStep RT-PCR kit. TCRdb applied fastp at Q25 and MiXCR to the public reads, then kept only in-frame beta chains. A single entry per CDR3 protein holds the most common genes and DNA from its merged rows. The sample records approximately 300,000 distinct CDR3 sequences, roughly 15% of which are singletons. The ten largest clones take up approximately 35% of the sample. The sample was blood. Every receptor here comes from a man aged 25 to 40 with Graves' hyperthyroidism.

This clonotype came up many times. This CDR3 is CASSFRPGRDDNEQFF. CDR3 bases: TGTGCCAGCAGCTTCCGCCCTGGGCGGGATGACAATGAGCAGTTCTTC. The chain links TRBV11-1 to TRBJ2-1; a possible D gene is TRBD2 (6 bases). Trimming stripped 3 bases from V and 5 bases from J, with 17 bases between. The CDR3 runs to 16 residues. Germline V gene data show CDR1 as SGHAT and CDR2 as FQDESV (reference sequence).

The sample holds many counts of this clonotype. The gene calls are TRBV4-1 and TRBJ2-7; the match to TRBD2 covers 10 bases. Per the germline V gene, CDR1 is MGHRA and CDR2 is YSYEKL. CDR3 length equals 16 residues. Germline trimming cut 0 bases from V and 7 bases from J; bases unmatched to any gene: 9. The CDR3 DNA follows: TGCGCCAGCAGCCAAGATTCGAGCGGGAGGGCCAGGGAGCAGTACTTC. As protein: CASSQDSSGRAREQYF.

This clonotype came up a few times. The V gene is TRBV30, the J gene TRBJ1-6; tentative D call: TRBD1 (6 bases). Trimming shortened V by 5 bases and J by 6 bases, and 14 bases separated the two germline ends. The CDR3 runs 14 residues. In germline, CDR1 is GTSNPN, CDR2 SVGIG (reference sequence). Here the CDR3 reads CAWATGIANSPLHF. The CDR3 coding sequence is TGTGCCTGGGCTACAGGGATCGCTAATTCACCCCTCCACTTT.

This clonotype was detected only a few times. J is TRBJ2-3 and V is TRBV30, with TRBD2 matching 12 bases. Germline CDR1 reads GTSNPN; CDR2 reads SVGIG (reference sequence). The CDR3 is made up of 16 amino acids. V gave up 4 bases and J gave up 8 bases; unmatched junction bases: 13. Here the CDR3 DNA reads TGTGCCTGGAAACGTGGTCTAGCGGGGGGGTTAGGTACGCAGTATTTT. This gives the protein CAWKRGLAGGLGTQYF.

J is TRBJ2-2 and V is TRBV4-1, with TRBD2 matching over 7 bases. The CDR3 runs to 15 residues. The V and J ends lost 7 bases and 1 base, in that order; junction bases with no gene match: 6. Germline CDR1 is MGHRA and CDR2 is YSYEKL. CDR3: CASNLAEGNTGELFF. CDR3 nucleotide sequence: TGCGCCAGCAACCTAGCGGAGGGGAACACCGGGGAGCTGTTTTTT.

The chain's CDR3 is CASNENPTDTQYF. The CDR3 DNA is TGTGCCAGTAATGAGAATCCAACAGATACGCAGTATTTT. The chain uses TRBV19 and TRBJ2-3; no reliable D call. The CDR3 spans 13 residues. With 7 bases removed from V and 3 bases from J, the gap between germline ends came to 11 bases. Germline V gives CDR1 LNHDA, CDR2 SQIVND (reference sequence). The entire variable domain, with the rest obtained from reference TRBV19 and TRBJ2-3, is as follows: DGGITQSPKYLFRKEGQNVTLSCEQNLNHDAMYWYRQDPGQGLRLIYYSQIVNDFQKGDIAEGYSVSREKKESFPLTVTSAQKNPTAFYLCASNENPTDTQYFGPGTRLTVL.

The table lists this clonotype with many counts. The V call is TRBV6-2 or TRBV6-3, the J call TRBJ2-1, with TRBD2 identical over 12 bases. The CDR3 has 15 amino acids. CDR1 is MNHEY and CDR2 is SVGEGT in the germline V gene. V dropped 2 bases and J dropped 8; count of bases not matched to a gene: 4. The CDR3 here is CASSYGASGGDEQFF. The DNA of the CDR3 is TGTGCCAGCAGTTACGGGGCTAGCGGGGGGGATGAGCAGTTCTTC.

This clonotype has a handful of counts. The chain joins TRBV5-4 to TRBJ2-7, with 9 bases lining up with TRBD2. The CDR3 covers 14 residues. Losses at the gene ends were 4 bases for V and 6 bases for J; bases not matched to a gene: 8. CDR1 and CDR2 from the germline V gene are SGHNT and YYREEE (reference sequence). CDR3 sequence: CASSIGEAGGEQYF. DNA for the CDR3: TGTGCCAGCAGCATTGGAGAAGCGGGAGGCGAGCAGTACTTC.

This clonotype was recorded many times. The rearrangement uses TRBV24-1 and TRBJ2-7; no clear D gene. Germline CDR1 reads KGHDR; CDR2 reads SFDVKD. The CDR3 extends over 14 amino acids. The V end was cut by 4 bases, the J end by 2 bases, with 11 bases between. CDR3 in amino acids: CATSDPRETYEQYF. The CDR3 DNA is TGTGCCACCAGTGACCCCCGTGAGACCTACGAGCAGTACTTC.

Concerning this clonotype: A much larger clone differs by one base, so this may be a read error. The chain joins TRBV6-1 to TRBJ2-7; TRBD2 agrees at 9 bases. The CDR3 is made up of 17 amino acids. CDR1 and CDR2 from the germline V gene are MNHNS and SASEGT. The CDR3 nucleotides are TGTACCAGGTGTCCCGGCAGCGGGAGGCCGAGCTCCTACGAGCAGTACTTC. Translating gives CTRCPGSGRPSSYEQYF.

The CDR3 bases are TGCAGTGCTGGGGGTGGCCCGGGACAGGGCGCCTATGGCTACACCTTC. Translated, it gives CSAGGGPGQGAYGYTF. The chain employs TRBV20-1 and TRBJ1-2, with 9 bases that match TRBD1. V lost 5 bases to trimming and J lost 4 bases; unmatched junction nucleotides: 14. This CDR3 region has 16 residues. Per the germline V gene, CDR1 is DFQATT and CDR2 is SNEGSKA (reference sequence).

This clonotype came up many times. V usage is TRBV4-1 and J usage is TRBJ1-5; 8 bases agree with TRBD1. The V segment lost 1 base and the J segment 4 bases; nucleotides outside the gene matches: 3. CDR1 is MGHRA, CDR2 YSYEKL, per germline. The length of the CDR3 is 15 residues. DNA of the CDR3: TGCGCCAGCAGCCAAGTAGGGGACAGGAATCAGCCCCAGCATTTT. It codes for CASSQVGDRNQPQHF.

A few counts support this clonotype. The V call is TRBV7-9, the J call TRBJ2-1; 7 nucleotides agree with TRBD1. This CDR3 has 15 amino acids. The V gene end was trimmed by 1 base and the J gene end by 4 bases; junction bases not matched to a gene: 4. Germline CDR1 and CDR2: SEHNR and FQNEAQ (reference sequence). The CDR3 DNA reads as TGTGCCAGCAGCTTAGGCAGGGGGTTTTACAATGAGCAGTTCTTC. Protein sequence: CASSLGRGFYNEQFF. The whole variable domain, remainder taken from reference TRBV7-9 and TRBJ2-1, is DTGVSQNPRHKITKRGQNVTFRCDPISEHNRLYWYRQTLGQGPEFLTYFQNEAQLEKSRLLSDRFSAERPKGSFSTLEIQRTEQGDSAMYLCASSLGRGFYNEQFFGPGTRLTVL.

This clonotype appeared many times. This sequence joins TRBV20-1 and TRBJ2-4, with D possibly TRBD1 on 5 matching bases. V was shortened by 3 bases and J by 1 base, with 13 bases between the two germline ends. This CDR3 is 15 amino acids long. Germline V gives CDR1 DFQATT, CDR2 SNEGSKA (reference sequence). CDR3 sequence: CSASFQGVAKNIQYF. The CDR3 DNA reads TGCAGTGCTAGTTTTCAAGGGGTGGCCAAAAACATTCAGTACTTC.

This clonotype was counted between two and nine times. The chain joins TRBV5-6 to TRBJ2-1; 7 bases agree with TRBD2. Germline loops: CDR1 SGHDT, CDR2 YYEEEE. V shed 2 bases and J 6 bases; nucleotides not matched to a gene: 11. The CDR3 spans 16 residues. The CDR3 DNA follows: TGTGCCAGCAGCTTAAGGCGGGAGCCCCCCCCCAATGAGCAGTTCTTC. Translating it yields CASSLRREPPPNEQFF.

This clonotype was recorded a few times. This chain joins TRBV5-1 and TRBJ2-1; TRBD2 aligns across 9 bases. The germline V gene encodes CDR1 SGHRS and CDR2 YFSETQ. The V segment lost 1 base and the J segment 8 bases; nucleotides outside the gene matches: 7. This CDR3 is built from 15 residues. The CDR3 spells CASSLNSGSIDEQFF. In DNA, the CDR3 is TGCGCCAGCAGCTTGAATAGCGGGAGTATCGATGAGCAGTTCTTC.

This clonotype was counted many times. The genes are TRBV28 and TRBJ2-1; 9 bases are a match to TRBD2. V lost 5 bases, J lost 9 bases, and 2 bases stayed unmatched. Germline values: CDR1 MDHEN, CDR2 SYDVKM. The CDR3 has 12 amino acids. As DNA, the CDR3 is TGTGCCAGCAGTCAGCGGGAGGTTGAGCAGTTCTTC. Translation: CASSQREVEQFF.

This clonotype was observed many times. The chain is built from TRBV2 and TRBJ2-3; 7 bases map to TRBD2. The V gene's germline CDR1 is SNHLY and CDR2 FYNNEI. V was clipped by 4 bases and J by 1 base; unmatched bases: 2. This CDR3 has 14 amino acids. The CDR3 is CASSAREGTDTQYF. CDR3 nucleotide sequence: TGTGCCAGCAGTGCTCGGGAGGGCACAGATACGCAGTATTTT.

The chain carries TRBV7-3 and TRBJ2-1; a weak D match, TRBD1 (6 bases). The CDR3 has 15 amino acids. CDR1 and CDR2 (germline): SGHTA, FQGTGA. Trimming cost V 2 bases and J 4 bases, with 12 bases left between them. This chain's CDR3 is CASSLRDTQYNEQFF. The DNA of the CDR3 is TGTGCCAGCAGCTTACGGGACACCCAATACAATGAGCAGTTCTTC.

The chain carries TRBV7-8 and TRBJ2-3; D gene unclear. Trimming cost V 4 bases and J 4 bases, with 9 bases left between them. CDR1 is SGHVS and CDR2 is FQNEAQ in the germline V gene. The CDR3 runs 13 residues. Here the CDR3 DNA reads TGTGCCAGCAGCTATATGAGGTCAGATACGCAGTATTTT. It codes for CASSYMRSDTQYF. Looking up the rest from reference TRBV7-8 and TRBJ2-3 gives the full variable domain: GAGVSQSPRYKVAKRGQDVALRCDPISGHVSLFWYQQALGQGPEFLTYFQNEAQLDKSGLPSDRFFAERPEGSVSTLKIQRTQQEDSAVYLCASSYMRSDTQYFGPGTRLTVL.

In this sample, this clonotype turned up many times. The rearrangement uses TRBV2 and TRBJ1-5; 8 nucleotides line up with TRBD1. The V and J ends lost 8 bases and 0 bases, in that order; junction bases with no gene match: 6. This CDR3 comprises 15 residues. Germline assignment: CDR1 SNHLY and CDR2 FYNNEI. The CDR3 reads CASEDRDFSNQPQHF. In DNA form, the CDR3 reads TGTGCCAGCGAGGACAGGGACTTTAGCAATCAGCCCCAGCATTTT.

This clonotype was seen at least ten times. CDR3: CASSSDRGYEQFF. The CDR3 DNA sequence: TGTGCCAGCAGCTCTGACAGGGGGTATGAGCAGTTCTTC. V usage is TRBV11-1 and J usage is TRBJ2-1; TRBD1 aligns across 9 bases. The ends lost 4 bases at V and 8 bases at J; junction bases unmatched: 3. This CDR3 comprises 13 residues. CDR1 and CDR2 (germline): SGHAT, FQDESV (reference sequence). Complete variable domain (other parts from reference TRBV11-1 and TRBJ2-1): EAEVAQSPRYKITEKSQAVAFWCDPISGHATLYWYRQILGQGPELLVQFQDESVVDDSQLPKDRFSAERLKGVDSTLKIQPAELGDSAMYLCASSSDRGYEQFFGPGTRLTVL.

This clonotype has ten or more counts. The V gene is TRBV7-3, the J gene TRBJ1-5; D gene unclear. The V gene's germline CDR1 is SGHTA and CDR2 FQGTGA. Trimming stripped 4 bases from V and 1 base from J, with 5 bases between. This CDR3 contains 13 residues. CDR3 DNA sequence: TGTGCCAGCAGCTATGACAGCAATCAGCCCCAGCATTTT. Its protein is CASSYDSNQPQHF. Supplemented by reference TRBV7-3 and TRBJ1-5, the full variable domain reads GAGVSQTPSNKVTEKGKYVELRCDPISGHTALYWYRQSLGQGPEFLIYFQGTGAADDSGLPNDRFFAVRPEGSVSTLKIQRTERGDSAVYLCASSYDSNQPQHFGDGTRLSIL.

As to this clonotype: The germline gene is not matched at one end of the junction; a read error may be the cause. The chain has TRBV5-1 and TRBJ2-7; the match to TRBD1 covers 7 bases. The CDR3 extends over 15 amino acids. Germline V gene lookup returns CDR1 SGHRS and CDR2 YFSETQ. The CDR3 sequence is CASRSDRAYTYGQYF. Written as DNA, the CDR3 is TGCGCCAGCAGATCTGACAGGGCCTATACCTACGGGCAGTACTTC.

This clonotype showed up many times. The chain recombines TRBV2 with TRBJ2-5, with no clear D. The V end lost 6 bases, the J end lost 7 bases, and 18 bases lay between the germline ends. Germline CDR1 is SNHLY and CDR2 is FYNNEI. The CDR3 sequence is 14 residues long. The CDR3 coding sequence is TGTGCCAGCAGGAGAATGGGCGATATGGGGACCCAGTACTTC. The encoded protein is CASRRMGDMGTQYF.

This clonotype was counted only a few times. The CDR3 bases are TGCAGTGCTAGAGATCAGGTCCGGGCCTCTGGGGCCAACGTCCTGACTTTC. Translated: CSARDQVRASGANVLTF. This chain connects TRBV20-1 to TRBJ2-6; D is unresolved. This CDR3 contains 17 residues. V lost 0 bases, J lost 0 bases, and 12 bases lay in between. Germline V lookup: CDR1 DFQATT, CDR2 SNEGSKA (reference sequence).